Shown below are 6 T cell receptor beta chains from a single sample sequenced in a study of cytomegalovirus exposure and HLA in healthy donors. The method was immunoSEQ multiplex PCR; TCRdb's version includes in-frame clones alone and lacks a portion of them. The table records 260,000 or so clones, roughly 91% of them present only once. The sequenced sample was PBMCs. These receptors all come from a woman between 25 and 40 years old in good health and CMV-seronegative.

The chain links TRBV6-4 to TRBJ1-2; possibly TRBD1 for D (5 bases). The V and J ends lost 6 bases and 3 bases respectively, with 17 bases between them. The CDR3 totals 15 residues. CDR1 and CDR2 from the germline V gene are MRHNA and SNTAGT. The CDR3 region is CASRRQNTEYYGYTF. DNA of the CDR3: TGTGCCAGCAGAAGACAGAATACCGAATACTATGGCTACACCTTC.

The count of this clone is one. This sequence joins TRBV28 and TRBJ1-2, with a possible D match to TRBD1 (5 bases). This CDR3 region has 14 residues. The V end was cut by 7 bases, the J end by 0 bases, with 12 bases between. Germline CDR1 is MDHEN and CDR2 is SYDVKM. The CDR3 nucleotides read TGTGCCAGCAACAGGCTTCGTTCTAACTATGGCTACACCTTC. Encoded protein: CASNRLRSNYGYTF.

J is TRBJ2-7 and V is TRBV27; perhaps TRBD2 as D (5 bases). This CDR3 contains 13 residues. The V gene lost 10 bases and the J gene lost 0 bases, with 13 bases spanning the gap. CDR1 and CDR2 from the germline V gene are MNHEY and SMNVEV (reference sequence). In nucleotides, the CDR3 is TGTGCCACCCACGGGATGGGCTCCTACGAGCAGTACTTC. Amino acids: CATHGMGSYEQYF.

The chain has TRBV5-8 and TRBJ2-7; 7 nucleotides line up with TRBD1. From germline, CDR1 is SGHTS and CDR2 YDEGEE. V trimming: 4 bases; J trimming: 6 bases; junction bases outside the gene matches: 4. CDR3 length: 12 residues. The CDR3 nucleotides read TGTGCCAGCAGCAACGCAGGGGGCGAGCAGTACTTC. Encoded protein: CASSNAGGEQYF.

This clone was seen a handful of times. This chain links TRBV10-3 with TRBJ2-1; tentatively, D is TRBD2 (5 bases). The CDR3 totals 13 residues. CDR1 and CDR2 (germline): ENHRY, SYGVKD. Trimming left V 5 bases short and J 5 bases short, with 10 bases between. The CDR3 loop reads CAISTRTDNEQFF. The DNA of the CDR3 is TGTGCCATCAGTACCCGGACTGACAATGAGCAGTTCTTC.

V gene TRBV9 combines with J gene TRBJ2-6, with a weak D call TRBD2 (6 bases). The CDR3 contains 17 residues. Germline V gene data show CDR1 as SGDLS and CDR2 as YYNGEE. Trimming removed 0 bases from V and 4 bases from J, with 14 bases in between. The CDR3 DNA reads as TGTGCCAGCAGCGTAGGGCGTGGGAGCGGGGGGGCCAACGTCCTGACTTTC. Protein: CASSVGRGSGGANVLTF.